This T cell receptor (beta chain) is drawn from a study of cytomegalovirus exposure and HLA in healthy donors listed by TCRdb under 2017. About the full investigation: The 666 repertoires of the first cohort and the 120 validation repertoires were produced on the same platform, according to a later analysis. The study aimed to test whether signatures of past pathogen exposure could be identified by cataloging public T cell receptors. In addition to the first cohort of 666 subjects, a separate validation cohort of around 110 different subjects was used. To predict cytomegalovirus infection status, the study brought together high-throughput TCR immunosequencing, statistical association of individual TCRs with disease status, and machine learning. What the research found in general, with its limitations: In the study, around 150 TCR beta chains were listed as associated with cytomegalovirus. Subsequent analysis determined that TCRs grouped into clusters in the first cohort also showed a tendency toward co-occurrence across the roughly 130 validation repertoires, and approximately 94% of cluster scores exceeded 0. Three of the identified cytomegalovirus-associated TCR beta chains were confirmed in vitro to be specific for cytomegalovirus antigens. Most TCR sequences were observed very rarely across donors, whereas some public TCRs were present in many individuals. A later analysis had no HLA typing for the validation cohort, so co-occurrence there was scored across all 130 or so repertoires. The classifier was reported to diagnose cytomegalovirus status with high specificity and sensitivity in both the original and validation cohorts. According to the authors, the approach could potentially be generalized to other disease states and immunological phenotypes.

V is cut by 6 bases and J by 7 bases, and the space between the germline ends is 15 bases. From the cysteine up to the phenylalanine, the CDR3 has a length of 14 residues. Of the read, only the CDR3 DNA is kept; its 42 bases are in frame from base 1. The germline V gene (reference sequence) supplies CDR1 SEHNR and CDR2 FQNEAQ. About this clone: This receptor's antigen is unknown. Per-nucleotide qualities are absent, and no much larger clonotype sits a single base away.

Libraries were built with the immunoSEQ multiplex PCR assay. Regarding the original processing steps: A statistical classification framework was built to diagnose cytomegalovirus status from the catalog of TCR beta chain sequences. TCRdb mirrors the immuneACCESS table, restricted to in-frame sequences. Some clones are absent from its copies; in checked studies, under half trace to an unresolved V gene, and the reason for the others is unknown. That table furnishes V, J and clone size, whereas the DNA furnished D and trimming. Counted in this sample were approximately 60,000 clones; more than 85% of them appeared once. The ten top clones hold about 6% of the sample. Separate from the roughly 700-subject first cohort, the validation cohort of over 90 subjects was the group to which the donors belonged.

This sequence uses TRBV7-9 and TRBJ2-2; too little of a D gene remains to name it. The sample was PBMCs. The TCR was taken from a woman under 30 in good health and CMV-seronegative. The DNA sequence is TGTGCCAGCAGGCATGAGCGTTCGGGCGGGGAGCTGTTTTTT. Its protein reads: CASRHERSGGELFF.